This T cell receptor beta chain was recorded in a study of blood T cell repertoires in COVID-19. Across the study: Samples taken during acute and convalescent COVID-19 were collected in the United States, Italy and Spain.

In terms of age and location, participants ranged from roughly 18 to 95 years and lived in 24 US areas. Clinical history reported by participants formed the basis on which cohorts were assigned. Libraries were prepared by immunoSEQ multiplex PCR; TCRdb keeps only in-frame clonotypes and omits some of them. The sample records 280,000 or so clones, 75% to 90% being singletons. The table lists this clone with a count of one. Sequencing was done on a sample of PBMCs or T cells enriched from blood (not recorded which). This clonotype was sampled from a man aged 25 to 45 who had recovered from COVID-19.

CDR3 in amino acids: CASSPGQISYNEQFF. CDR3 DNA: TGTGCCAGCTCACCCGGACAGATATCCTACAATGAGCAGTTCTTC. The V call is TRBV18, the J call TRBJ2-1, with D maybe TRBD1 (6 bases). V was shortened by 3 bases and J by 1 base, with 10 bases between the two germline ends. CDR3 size: 15 residues. The V gene's germline CDR1 is KGHSH and CDR2 LQKENI.